These 14 T cell receptor beta chains originate from one sample sequenced in a study of cytomegalovirus exposure and HLA in healthy donors. The PCR ran on 60 Vbeta and 13 Jbeta primers. The method was immunoSEQ multiplex PCR; TCRdb's version includes in-frame clones alone and lacks a portion of them. Among some 150,000 clones, 65% to 85% were seen once, and the ten largest hold roughly 2.8%. The sample taken for sequencing was PBMCs. These receptors all stem from a man in his late teens or twenties in good health and CMV-seronegative.

This clone was seen just once. The V call is TRBV5-1, the J call TRBJ2-1; weak D call: TRBD2 (5 bases). V shed 0 bases and J shed 1 base, with 14 bases lying between them. CDR3 length: 17 amino acids. Germline V gene lookup returns CDR1 SGHRS and CDR2 YFSETQ. CDR3 nucleotide sequence: TGCGCCAGCAGCTTGGATCCGGCCGGGGTATCCTACAATGAGCAGTTCTTC. The encoded protein is CASSLDPAGVSYNEQFF.

This chain links TRBV27 with TRBJ1-1, with 8 nucleotides matching TRBD1. Per the germline V gene, CDR1 is MNHEY and CDR2 is SMNVEV (reference sequence). The CDR3 length is 15 residues. V trimming: 5 bases; J trimming: 4 bases; junction bases outside the gene matches: 9. CDR3 loop: CASSPHFTGGTEAFF. Here the CDR3 DNA reads TGTGCCAGCAGTCCCCACTTCACAGGGGGCACTGAAGCTTTCTTT.

The chain joins TRBV10-3 to TRBJ2-3, with 9 bases identical to TRBD2. The CDR3 length is 16 residues. The germline V gene encodes CDR1 ENHRY and CDR2 SYGVKD. The V and J ends lost 0 bases and 1 base, in that order; junction bases with no gene match: 2. The CDR3 coding sequence is TGTGCCATCAGTGAGTCGGCTAGCGGGGGCACAGATACGCAGTATTTT. Translating gives CAISESASGGTDTQYF.

The chain is built from TRBV14 and TRBJ1-5, with 7 bases fitting TRBD1. Germline V CDR1 and CDR2: SGHDN, FVKESK. The CDR3 extends over 18 amino acids. V was clipped by 4 bases and J by 4 bases; unmatched bases: 16. CDR3: CASSLRRKGAIGNQPQHF. DNA for the CDR3: TGTGCCAGCAGCCTGAGGAGGAAGGGGGCTATTGGGAATCAGCCCCAGCATTTT.

This sequence joins TRBV2 and TRBJ2-3; TRBD1 matches at 7 bases. CDR1 SNHLY and CDR2 FYNNEI come from the germline V gene. The CDR3 runs to 15 residues. V dropped 4 bases and J dropped 2; count of bases not matched to a gene: 6. The CDR3 here is CASSVPQGVTDTQYF. Here the CDR3 DNA reads TGTGCCAGCAGTGTTCCGCAGGGGGTCACAGATACGCAGTATTTT.

This clone was seen a handful of times. This sequence joins TRBV15 and TRBJ2-2, with TRBD1 matching 10 bases. The germline CDR1 and CDR2 sequences are LNHNV and YYDKDF (reference sequence). Trimming took 3 bases from V and 5 from J; bases not matched to a gene: 3. This CDR3 has 15 amino acids. DNA of the CDR3: TGTGCCACCAGCAGTGGGGGACAGGGGACCGGGGAGCTGTTTTTT. Translating gives CATSSGGQGTGELFF. Complete variable domain (other parts from reference TRBV15 and TRBJ2-2): DAMVIQNPRYQVTQFGKPVTLSCSQTLNHNVMYWYQQKSSQAPKLLFHYYDKDFNNEADTPDNFQSRRPNTSFCFLDIRSPGLGDTAMYLCATSSGGQGTGELFFGEGSRLTVL.

J is TRBJ1-4 and V is TRBV19; 8 nucleotides agree with TRBD1. The CDR3 loop spans 15 amino acids. V was pared by 5 bases and J by 10 bases, with 12 bases of the junction left unmatched. Germline CDR1 is LNHDA and CDR2 is SQIVND (reference sequence). The CDR3: CASSEQTGTGGKLFF. The CDR3 DNA sequence: TGTGCCAGTAGTGAACAGACCGGGACAGGCGGAAAACTGTTTTTT. The full variable domain, in which reference TRBV19 and TRBJ1-4 provide the parts outside the CDR3, is DGGITQSPKYLFRKEGQNVTLSCEQNLNHDAMYWYRQDPGQGLRLIYYSQIVNDFQKGDIAEGYSVSREKKESFPLTVTSAQKNPTAFYLCASSEQTGTGGKLFFGSGTQLSVL.

CDR3 loop: CASRRTGGDEKLFF. CDR3 bases: TGTGCCAGCAGAAGGACAGGGGGCGATGAAAAACTGTTTTTT. The rearrangement links TRBV27 to TRBJ1-4; 11 bases align to TRBD1. Germline assignment: CDR1 MNHEY and CDR2 SMNVEV (reference sequence). With 6 bases clipped from V and 6 bases from J, the junction kept 3 bases outside the gene matches. The length of the CDR3 is 14 residues. Full variable domain (remainder filled in from reference TRBV27 and TRBJ1-4): EAQVTQNPRYLITVTGKKLTVTCSQNMNHEYMSWYRQDPGLGLRQIYYSMNVEVTDKGDVPEGYKVSRKEKRNFPLILESPSPNQTSLYFCASRRTGGDEKLFFGSGTQLSVL.

This clone came up a few times. The chain combines TRBV5-1 with TRBJ2-5, with no clear D. The V and J ends lost 4 bases and 3 bases respectively, with 7 bases between them. The CDR3 runs 12 residues. The germline V gene has CDR1 SGHRS and CDR2 YFSETQ. The CDR3 region is CASSVTEETQYF. DNA of the CDR3: TGCGCCAGCAGCGTAACAGAAGAGACCCAGTACTTC.

This clone showed up just once. Mismatch with germline at one junction end may stem from a read error. The genes are TRBV6-1 and TRBJ2-3, with D tentatively TRBD2 (5 bases). The length of the CDR3 is 15 residues. Germline lookup yields CDR1 MNHNS and CDR2 SASEGT. The CDR3, as DNA: TGTGCCAGCAGTTGGGCACTTGCTAGCACAGATACGCGGTATTTT. It yields the protein CASSWALASTDTRYF.

The chain carries TRBV10-3 and TRBJ2-1; unclear D gene. The germline V gene has CDR1 ENHRY and CDR2 SYGVKD. V gave up 5 bases and J gave up 5 bases, with 7 bases separating them. The CDR3 length is 12 residues. The CDR3, as DNA: TGTGCCATCAGTCTCGAGGACAATGAGCAGTTCTTC. Encoded protein: CAISLEDNEQFF.

This CDR3 reads CASSSTGRSFSGANVLTF. DNA of the CDR3: TGTGCCAGCAGCTCGACAGGCCGTTCGTTCTCTGGGGCCAACGTCCTGACTTTC. V gene TRBV5-6 combines with J gene TRBJ2-6, with D possibly TRBD1 on 6 matching bases. CDR1 and CDR2 from the germline V gene are SGHDT and YYEEEE. The CDR3 length is 18 residues. Between the trimmed V and J ends, which lost 3 bases and 0 bases, there was a span of 16 bases. Full variable domain (outside the CDR3, taken from reference TRBV5-6 and TRBJ2-6): DAGVTQSPTHLIKTRGQQVTLRCSPKSGHDTVSWYQQALGQGPQFIFQYYEEEERQRGNFPDRFSGHQFPNYSSELNVNALLLGDSALYLCASSSTGRSFSGANVLTFGAGSRLTVL.

The gene calls are TRBV7-2 and TRBJ1-4; TRBD1 might be the D (6 bases). CDR3 size: 14 residues. Looked up from germline, CDR1 is SGHTA and CDR2 is FQGNSA. Trimming took off 5 bases at V and 7 bases at J, with 14 bases between the two ends. The CDR3 region is CASSPTGHLEKLFF. The CDR3 nucleotides read TGTGCCAGCAGCCCTACGGGACACCTTGAAAAACTGTTTTTT.

This clone was seen only once. CDR3 in DNA: TGTGCCAGCAGTAAGGGGGACAGGGACACTGAAGCTTTCTTT. Its translation is CASSKGDRDTEAFF. The chain joins TRBV6-6 to TRBJ1-1; TRBD1 agrees at 9 bases. J was trimmed by 3 bases and V by 5 bases; bases with no gene match: 4. The CDR3 consists of 14 residues. Germline lookup yields CDR1 MNHNY and CDR2 SVGAGI (reference sequence).